A selection of T cell receptor beta chains follows, all from one sample in a study of T-cell memory formation after mild COVID-19. One entry per CDR3 protein results from TCRdb running MiXCR on the 5' RACE reads. The sample shows about 400,000 distinct CDR3 sequences, approximately 25% of them seen only once. The sequenced sample consisted of PBMCs or a T cell subset sorted from them (not recorded which). These receptors were obtained from an adult woman who had mild COVID-19 (a few samples of this study predate the infection). Cell type and time point are not known. Both conserved end residues are part of each CDR3. A D gene is named only where the DNA matches it firmly. Expanded clones get a size class; other rows say once, few or many, or leave the size out.

d_gene | j_gene | v_gene | len | abundance | CDR3nt | CDR3aa
. | TRBJ1-5 | TRBV13 | 14 | few | TGTGCCAGCAGCTTTGCCAATAGCAATCAGCCCCAGCATTTT | CASSFANSNQPQHF
. | TRBJ2-7 | TRBV12-3/TRBV12-4 | 15 | few | TGTGCCAGCAGTACTGAGACAGTTAGCTCCTACGAGCAGTACTTC | CASSTETVSSYEQYF
. | TRBJ2-7 | TRBV27 | 12 | . | TGTGCCAGCAGTTTCCCCCAGTCCGAGCAGTACTTC | CASSFPQSEQYF
TRBD2 | TRBJ2-7 | TRBV20-1 | 14 | few | TGCAGTGCTAGAAGGCAGCGGGAGAGGTCCGAGCAGTACTTC | CSARRQRERSEQYF
. | TRBJ2-5 | TRBV5-1 | 15 | . | TGCGCCAGCAGCTTGTTTGGGCAGGCAAAAGAGACCCAGTACTTC | CASSLFGQAKETQYF
TRBD2 | TRBJ2-1 | TRBV5-1 | 16 | few | TGCGCCAGCAGCCCCCGGACTAGCGGGGCATACAATGAGCAGTTCTTC | CASSPRTSGAYNEQFF
. | TRBJ1-2 | TRBV12-3/TRBV12-4 | 14 | few | TGTGCCAGCAGTCTCGGGGGGCAGAATTATGGCTACACCTTC | CASSLGGQNYGYTF
TRBD2 | TRBJ2-1 | TRBV4-1 | 16 | few | TGCGCCAGCAGCCGTAGGAGTAGCGGGAGCTACAATGAGCAGTTCTTC | CASSRRSSGSYNEQFF
TRBD2 | TRBJ2-1 | TRBV5-1 | 18 | few | TGCGCCAGCAGCTTAGGACTAGCGGGAGCGGTTCGGTACAATGAGCAGTTCTTC | CASSLGLAGAVRYNEQFF
. | TRBJ1-5 | TRBV6-5 | 17 | once | TGTGCCAGCAGTTATGCACCCCTTACGGTTAGCAATCAGCCCCAGCATTTT | CASSYAPLTVSNQPQHF
TRBD1 | TRBJ1-6 | TRBV19 | 16 | few | TGTGCCAGTAGCGGAGCCGGGACAGAAATGGGTTCACCCCTCCACTTT | CASSGAGTEMGSPLHF
. | TRBJ2-7 | TRBV7-9 | 14 | . | TGTGCCAGCAGCTTGACAGGTTCGACCTACGAGCAGTACTTC | CASSLTGSTYEQYF
TRBD1 | TRBJ2-7 | TRBV30 | 15 | few | TGTGCCTGGGCCTCGGGACAGGGTTATTCCTACGAGCAGTACTTC | CAWASGQGYSYEQYF
. | TRBJ2-5 | TRBV5-1 | 15 | . | TGCGCCAGCAGCTTGGGGGTAGCCAGGGGCGAGACCCAGTACTTC | CASSLGVARGETQYF
. | TRBJ2-2 | TRBV7-9 | 18 | . | TGTGCCAGCAGCTTAGACCGTTGGGGGACCGCGGACACCGGGGAGCTGTTTTTT | CASSLDRWGTADTGELFF
. | TRBJ2-2 | TRBV7-7 | 15 | . | TGTGCCAGCAGCTTAGGGGACCCTAACACCGGGGAGCTGTTTTTT | CASSLGDPNTGELFF
TRBD1 | TRBJ2-1 | TRBV30 | 14 | few | TGTGCCTGGAGTATGGGACAGGGGATAAATGAGCAGTTCTTC | CAWSMGQGINEQFF
. | TRBJ2-2 | TRBV12-3/TRBV12-4 | 15 | . | TGTGCCAGCAGTCCCTTTGGGACGGGCCCCGGGGAGCTGTTTTTT | CASSPFGTGPGELFF
. | TRBJ2-7 | TRBV27 | 13 | many | TGTGCCAGCAGAATGTTGAACTCCTACGAGCAGTACTTC | CASRMLNSYEQYF
. | TRBJ2-1 | TRBV5-1 | 14 | . | TGCGCCAGCAGCTTGGACCTAGGAGGAGGCGAGCAGTTCTTC | CASSLDLGGGEQFF
. | TRBJ1-5 | TRBV2 | 15 | . | TGTGCCAGCAAACCGGACCCAGGGGTGGGTCAGCCCCAGCATTTT | CASKPDPGVGQPQHF
TRBD2 | TRBJ2-7 | TRBV4-2 | 17 | . | TGTGCCAGCAGCCAAGGGGTGACTAGCGGGAGAACCTACGAGCAGTACTTC | CASSQGVTSGRTYEQYF
TRBD1 | TRBJ1-5 | TRBV29-1 | 13 | . | TGCAGCGTTGTAACAGGGGCGGGACAGCCCCAGCATTTT | CSVVTGAGQPQHF
TRBD1 | TRBJ1-2 | TRBV7-2 | 15 | few | TGTGCCAGCAGCCCACCCGGACAGGGGGCGGGGGGCTACACCTTC | CASSPPGQGAGGYTF
. | TRBJ1-1 | TRBV3-1 | 16 | few | TGTGCCAGCAGCCTTATAGGTCCCAGGAGACACACTGAAGCTTTCTTT | CASSLIGPRRHTEAFF
. | TRBJ1-1 | TRBV6-1 | 14 | . | TGTGCCAGCAGAGCCGGGACCGGGGTCACTGAAGCTTTCTTT | CASRAGTGVTEAFF
. | TRBJ1-3 | TRBV20-1 | 16 | few | TGCAGTGCTAGAACGCGACGACACTCCACTGGAAACACCATATATTTT | CSARTRRHSTGNTIYF
TRBD2 | TRBJ2-5 | TRBV6-2/TRBV6-3 | 15 | few | TGTGCCAGCAGTTACACCGGGACTAGCGGAGAGACCCAGTACTTC | CASSYTGTSGETQYF
TRBD2 | TRBJ2-7 | TRBV6-2/TRBV6-3 | 14 | . | TGTGCCAGCCGATCGATAGCGGGAAAGAACGAGCAGTACTTC | CASRSIAGKNEQYF
TRBD1 | TRBJ2-7 | TRBV5-4 | 14 | . | TGTGCCAGCAGCTCAACACAGGGGGCGGGCGAGCAGTACTTC | CASSSTQGAGEQYF
TRBD2 | TRBJ2-3 | TRBV20-1 | 16 | few | TGCAGTGCTAGAGGAGCTAGCGGGGGAGACACAGATACGCAGTATTTT | CSARGASGGDTDTQYF
TRBD2 | TRBJ2-1 | TRBV29-1 | 14 | few | TGCAGCGCCTACGCCTGGACTAGCGGGAGTCTCCAGTTCTTC | CSAYAWTSGSLQFF
. | TRBJ2-7 | TRBV27 | 17 | . | TGTGCCAGCAGTTCGAAGCCTAAGTCCAGTCTCTCCTACGAGCAGTACTTC | CASSSKPKSSLSYEQYF
. | TRBJ1-3 | TRBV4-2 | 15 | many | TGTGCCAGCAGCCCAGGACTGCTCTCTGGAAACACCATATATTTT | CASSPGLLSGNTIYF
. | TRBJ2-2 | TRBV9 | 15 | few | TGTGCCAGCAGCGTGGGAGGTCTCGGCACCGGGGAGCTGTTTTTT | CASSVGGLGTGELFF
. | TRBJ1-1 | TRBV12-3/TRBV12-4 | 12 | few | TGTGCCAGCACCTTTAGTGGCGGGGCTGCTTTCTTT | CASTFSGGAAFF
. | TRBJ2-7 | TRBV19 | 15 | . | TGTGCCAGTAGTACTGCCTTAGCGCGCGGACACGAGCAGTACTTC | CASSTALARGHEQYF
. | TRBJ2-2 | TRBV9 | 17 | . | TGTGCCAGCAGCGTAGACCCCCAGGGGTCCGACACCGGGGAGCTGTTTTTT | CASSVDPQGSDTGELFF
TRBD2 | TRBJ2-3 | TRBV20-1 | 13 | . | TGCAGTGCTAGAGATAAGCGGGGGGATACGCAGTATTTT | CSARDKRGDTQYF
TRBD2 | TRBJ2-7 | TRBV30 | 14 | . | TGTGCCTGGAGTAGTGGCGGGAGTTCCTACGAGCAGTACTTC | CAWSSGGSSYEQYF